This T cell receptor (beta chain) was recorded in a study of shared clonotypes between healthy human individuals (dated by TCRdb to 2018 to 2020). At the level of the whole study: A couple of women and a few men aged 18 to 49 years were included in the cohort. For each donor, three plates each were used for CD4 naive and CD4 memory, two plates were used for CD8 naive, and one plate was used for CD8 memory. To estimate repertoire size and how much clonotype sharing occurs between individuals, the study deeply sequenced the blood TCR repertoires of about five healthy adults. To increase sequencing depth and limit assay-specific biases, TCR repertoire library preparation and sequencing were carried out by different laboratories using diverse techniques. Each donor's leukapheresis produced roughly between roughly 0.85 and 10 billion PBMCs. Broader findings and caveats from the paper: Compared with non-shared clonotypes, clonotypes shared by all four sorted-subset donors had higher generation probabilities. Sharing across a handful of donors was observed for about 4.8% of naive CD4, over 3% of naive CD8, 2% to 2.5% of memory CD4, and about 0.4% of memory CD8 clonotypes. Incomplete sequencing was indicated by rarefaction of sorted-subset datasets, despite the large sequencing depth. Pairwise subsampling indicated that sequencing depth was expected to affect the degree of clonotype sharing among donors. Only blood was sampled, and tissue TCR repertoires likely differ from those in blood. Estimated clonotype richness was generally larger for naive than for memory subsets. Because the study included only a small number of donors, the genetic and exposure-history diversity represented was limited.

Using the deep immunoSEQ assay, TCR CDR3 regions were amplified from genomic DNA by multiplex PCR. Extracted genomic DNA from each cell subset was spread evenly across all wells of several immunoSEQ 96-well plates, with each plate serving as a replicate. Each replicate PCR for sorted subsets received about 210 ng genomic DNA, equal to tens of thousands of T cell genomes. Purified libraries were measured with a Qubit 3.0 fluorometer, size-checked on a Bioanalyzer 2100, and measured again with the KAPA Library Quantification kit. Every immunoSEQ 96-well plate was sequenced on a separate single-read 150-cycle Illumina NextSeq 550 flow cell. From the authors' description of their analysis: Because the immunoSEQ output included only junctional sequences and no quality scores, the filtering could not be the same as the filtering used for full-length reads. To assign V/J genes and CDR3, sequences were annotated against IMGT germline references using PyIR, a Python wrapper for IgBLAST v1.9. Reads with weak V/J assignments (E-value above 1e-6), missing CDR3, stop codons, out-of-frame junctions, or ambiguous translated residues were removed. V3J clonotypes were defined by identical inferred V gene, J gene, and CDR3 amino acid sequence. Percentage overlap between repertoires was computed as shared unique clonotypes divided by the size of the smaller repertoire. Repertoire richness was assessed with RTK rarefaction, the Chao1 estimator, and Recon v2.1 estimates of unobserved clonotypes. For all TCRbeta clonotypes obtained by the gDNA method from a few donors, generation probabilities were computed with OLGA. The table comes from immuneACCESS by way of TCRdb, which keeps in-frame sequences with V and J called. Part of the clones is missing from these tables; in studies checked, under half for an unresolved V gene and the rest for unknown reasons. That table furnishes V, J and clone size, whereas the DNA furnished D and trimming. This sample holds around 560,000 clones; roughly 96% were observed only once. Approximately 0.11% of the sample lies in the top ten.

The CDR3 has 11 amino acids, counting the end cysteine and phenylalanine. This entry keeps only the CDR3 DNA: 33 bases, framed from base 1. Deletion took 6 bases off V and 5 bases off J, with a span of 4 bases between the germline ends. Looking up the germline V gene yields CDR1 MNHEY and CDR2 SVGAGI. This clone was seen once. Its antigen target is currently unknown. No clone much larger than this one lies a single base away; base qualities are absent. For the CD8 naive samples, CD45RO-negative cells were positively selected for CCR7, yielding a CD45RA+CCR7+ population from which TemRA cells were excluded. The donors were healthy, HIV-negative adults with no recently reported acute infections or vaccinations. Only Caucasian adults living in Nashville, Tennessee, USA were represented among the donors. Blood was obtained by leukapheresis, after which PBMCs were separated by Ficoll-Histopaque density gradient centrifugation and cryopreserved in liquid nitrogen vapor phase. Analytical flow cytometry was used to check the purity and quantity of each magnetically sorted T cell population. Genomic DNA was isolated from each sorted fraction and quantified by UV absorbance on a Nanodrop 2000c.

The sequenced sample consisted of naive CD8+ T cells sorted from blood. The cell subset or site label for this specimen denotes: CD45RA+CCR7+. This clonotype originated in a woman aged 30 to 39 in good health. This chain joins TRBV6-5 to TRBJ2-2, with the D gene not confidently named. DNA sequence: TGTGCCAGCAGAAGTACCGGGGAGCTGTTTTTT. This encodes CASRSTGELFF.